A selection of T cell receptor beta chains follows, all from one sample in a study of T-cell memory formation after mild COVID-19. TCRdb re-analysed the 5' RACE reads in MiXCR, keeping a single row per CDR3 protein. The table lists about 57,000 distinct CDR3 sequences, 12% of them singletons, with 24% in the top ten. What was sequenced was PBMCs or a T cell subset sorted from them (not recorded which). The receptors shown here come from a man aged 18 to 29 who had mild COVID-19 (a few samples of this study predate the infection). Cell type and time point are not known. CDR3s include the opening cysteine and the closing phenylalanine or tryptophan. The D gene is left open where the match is weak. Clone sizes are given selectively: once, few, many, or a class where the clone is expanded.

clone_size,j_call,d_call,v_call,cdr3_aa,cdr3_nt
-,TRBJ2-3,-,TRBV20-1,CSAPLSTDTQYF,TGCAGTGCTCCATTATCCACAGATACGCAGTATTTT
-,TRBJ1-1,-,TRBV4-3,CASSRRGRNTEAFF,TGCGCCAGCAGCCGGCGGGGCCGGAACACTGAAGCTTTCTTT
few,TRBJ2-3,-,TRBV10-3,CATTETSTDTQYF,TGTGCCACGACAGAGACTAGCACAGATACGCAGTATTTT
-,TRBJ2-1,-,TRBV6-2/TRBV6-3,CASSYSIGAASYNEQFF,TGTGCCAGCAGTTACTCGATTGGGGCAGCATCCTACAATGAGCAGTTCTTC
-,TRBJ2-3,-,TRBV20-1,CSALFRDWGTDTQYF,TGCAGTGCCTTGTTCCGGGACTGGGGCACAGATACGCAGTATTTT
few,TRBJ2-2,-,TRBV11-2,CASSIVRGRGPGELFF,TGTGCCAGCAGCATAGTTCGCGGCCGGGGGCCCGGGGAGCTGTTTTTT
-,TRBJ2-5,TRBD1,TRBV7-9,CASLQGPLETQYF,TGTGCCAGCTTACAGGGGCCGCTAGAGACCCAGTACTTC
many,TRBJ2-6,-,TRBV6-5,CASGGGGSGANVLTF,TGTGCCAGCGGTGGAGGGGGCTCTGGGGCCAACGTCCTGACTTTC
few,TRBJ2-6,-,TRBV2,CASSGGASRVGANVLTF,TGTGCCAGCAGTGGAGGCGCGAGTCGAGTTGGGGCCAACGTCCTGACTTTC
few,TRBJ1-1,-,TRBV6-2/TRBV6-3,CASSYDSQNTEAFF,TGTGCCAGCAGTTACGACAGTCAGAACACTGAAGCTTTCTTT
many,TRBJ2-5,-,TRBV5-1,CASSLDGETQYF,TGCGCCAGCAGCTTGGACGGGGAGACCCAGTACTTC
many,TRBJ2-5,TRBD2,TRBV12-3/TRBV12-4,CASTPGGGETQYF,TGTGCCAGCACCCCGGGCGGGGGAGAGACCCAGTACTTC
-,TRBJ2-3,TRBD1,TRBV10-1,CASSDGQGLDTQYF,TGCGCCAGCAGTGACGGACAGGGATTGGATACGCAGTATTTT
few,TRBJ2-1,TRBD2,TRBV28,CASRQTSGGGSEQFF,TGTGCCAGCAGACAGACTAGCGGGGGGGGCAGTGAGCAGTTCTTC
-,TRBJ1-6,TRBD1,TRBV20-1,CSANSGTGGSPLHF,TGCAGTGCTAACTCCGGGACAGGGGGCTCACCCCTCCACTTT
many,TRBJ1-1,-,TRBV30,CAWSEDPQRYTEAFF,TGTGCCTGGTCCGAGGACCCCCAGAGGTACACTGAAGCTTTCTTT
-,TRBJ2-3,TRBD2,TRBV29-1,CSVGGLAGNTDTQYF,TGCAGCGTTGGGGGACTAGCGGGGAACACAGATACGCAGTATTTT
medium-sized,TRBJ2-5,TRBD1,TRBV6-5,CASSYSTGGGKTQYF,TGTGCCAGCAGTTACTCGACAGGGGGCGGGAAGACCCAGTACTTC
many,TRBJ2-6,-,TRBV7-8,CASSFRVISGANVLTF,TGTGCCAGCAGCTTCCGCGTTATCTCTGGGGCCAACGTCCTGACTTTC